This T cell receptor beta chain was recovered during a study of CD8+ T cells in alopecia areata. Study-wide context: Oral tofacitinib, 5 to 10 mg twice daily, was given in an open-label trial. Severity among treated patients was scored by the percentage of scalp area affected. Tofacitinib continued for 6 to 18 months and was then withheld for 6 months. Broader study findings: Tofacitinib yielded significantly lower scalp clonality and fewer expanded CD8+ clones among the top 100.

Treatment described: oral pan-JAK inhibitor, 5-10 mg twice daily. As regards this clone: Its specificity is not known.

Extracted from the samples, RNA was reverse transcribed into cDNA to serve as the sequencing template. The data were produced by immunoSEQ multiplex PCR, yet TCRdb's version contains in-frame clones alone and is incomplete. Seen here are about 190,000 clones, roughly three fifths observed once, and the top ten hold under 1.5%. J was trimmed by 4 bases and V by 6 bases; bases with no gene match: 4. CDR1 is SGHTA and CDR2 is FQGNSA in the germline V gene. This CDR3 has 13 amino acids. This chain links TRBV7-2 with TRBJ1-2, with TRBD1 matching 8 bases. The specimen was CD4+ T cells sorted from blood, collected between weeks 49 and 50, from a patient treated with tofacitinib. This clonotype was obtained from a human donor with alopecia areata. CDR3 nucleotides: TGTGCCAGCAGACCTGGACAGGGCTATGGCTACACCTTC. Translated, it gives CASRPGQGYGYTF.